The 17 T cell receptor beta chains below were found in one sample sequenced in a study of CD8 T cell repertoires and HIV-1 epitope variants. The data were produced by immunoSEQ multiplex PCR, yet TCRdb's version contains in-frame clones alone and is incomplete. Seen here are under 100,000 clones, roughly 77% observed once, and the top ten hold under 30%. What was sequenced was uncultured baseline CD8+ T cells from peripheral blood mononuclear cells (PBMCs). The receptor source for this set is a male donor with HIV.

The chain has TRBV2 and TRBJ2-3; 8 bases agree with TRBD2. V was clipped by 6 bases and J by 6 bases; unmatched bases: 5. Germline CDR1 SNHLY, CDR2 FYNNEI. The CDR3 is 13 residues long. CDR3 bases: TGTGCCAGCAGCGGGACTAGAGGGGATACGCAGTATTTT. It codes for CASSGTRGDTQYF.

Concerning this clone itself: The junction shows a germline mismatch at one end, possibly a read error. This rearrangement joins TRBV5-1 to TRBJ1-2, with 10 positions matching TRBD1. Germline CDR1 is SGHRS and CDR2 is YFSETQ. The CDR3 totals 15 residues. For the CDR3, the DNA is TGCGCCAGCAGCAGCAGACAGGGGGCTAATTATGGCTACACCTTC. As protein: CASSSRQGANYGYTF.

The chain has TRBV23-1 and TRBJ2-3, with a possible D match to TRBD2 (5 bases). TRBV23-1 is designated an ORF whose function remains uncertain. V was clipped by 3 bases and J by 2 bases, with 12 bases between them. CDR3 size: 15 residues. CDR3 region: CASSHGGNFTDTQYF. CDR3 coding DNA: TGCGCCAGCAGTCACGGAGGAAACTTCACAGATACGCAGTATTTT.

The chain couples TRBV29-1 to TRBJ2-3; 10 nucleotides match TRBD2. V shed 7 bases and J 1 base; nucleotides not matched to a gene: 5. This CDR3 contains 14 residues. The germline V gene encodes CDR1 SQVTM and CDR2 ANQGSEA. CDR3 region: CSAGGTSGTDTQYF. The CDR3 nucleotides are TGCAGCGCCGGAGGGACTAGCGGCACAGATACGCAGTATTTT.

The V and J genes are TRBV19 and TRBJ1-2, with TRBD1 as a possible D gene (5 bases). The CDR3 is 14 amino acids. V shed 5 bases and J shed 0 bases, with 10 bases lying between them. Germline CDR1 and CDR2: LNHDA and SQIVND (reference sequence). The CDR3, as DNA: TGTGCCAGTAGTCCAGGGACCTCTAACTATGGCTACACCTTC. This sequence encodes CASSPGTSNYGYTF.

This clone has a handful of counts. The gene calls are TRBV27 and TRBJ2-4; no clear D gene. The length of the CDR3 is 14 residues. Germline CDR1 is MNHEY and CDR2 is SMNVEV (reference sequence). The ends were cut back, 5 bases at V and 1 base at J, with 9 bases in the middle. The CDR3 is CASSLLVAKNIQYF. The CDR3 nucleotides are TGTGCCAGCAGTCTCCTGGTTGCCAAAAACATTCAGTACTTC.

This chain joins TRBV5-1 and TRBJ1-5; possible D gene TRBD1, 5 bases. Trimming took off 4 bases at V and 3 bases at J, with 17 bases between the two ends. This CDR3 region has 16 residues. The germline V gene has CDR1 SGHRS and CDR2 YFSETQ. The CDR3 DNA sequence: TGCGCCAGCAGCCAGGGAGACTCTCCCAACAATCAGCCCCAGCATTTT. Its protein product is CASSQGDSPNNQPQHF.

There are a few counts of this clone. The CDR3 DNA sequence: TGTGCCTGGAGTTCGGAGGGGACGCAGCCCCAGCATTTT. It specifies CAWSSEGTQPQHF. This chain uses TRBV30 with TRBJ1-5, with D maybe TRBD1 (5 bases). CDR3 length: 13 amino acids. Germline V gene lookup returns CDR1 GTSNPN and CDR2 SVGIG (reference sequence). V was shortened by 2 bases and J by 7 bases, with 12 bases between the two germline ends.

The CDR3, as DNA: TGTGCCAGCAGCCAGGGGGCGAACCCCTACGAGCAGTACTTC. Its translation is CASSQGANPYEQYF. The chain joins TRBV13 to TRBJ2-7; TRBD1 agrees at 8 bases. V lost 5 bases, J lost 2 bases, and 5 bases stayed unmatched. This CDR3 region has 14 residues. Germline loops: CDR1 PRHDT, CDR2 FYEKMQ (reference sequence).

V usage is TRBV11-1 and J usage is TRBJ2-1; 11 nucleotides match TRBD2. V was pared by 5 bases and J by 5 bases, with 8 bases of the junction left unmatched. The CDR3 is made up of 16 amino acids. Germline loops: CDR1 SGHAT, CDR2 FQDESV (reference sequence). This CDR3 reads CASSANSGGAHNEQFF. Written as DNA, the CDR3 is TGTGCCAGCAGCGCCAATAGCGGGGGGGCCCACAATGAGCAGTTCTTC.

This clone was picked up one time. The chain is built from TRBV4-3 and TRBJ2-5; D may be TRBD2 (5 bases). The germline V gene has CDR1 LGHNA and CDR2 YSLEER. Trimming shortened V by 4 bases and J by 3 bases, and 18 bases separated the two germline ends. The CDR3 sequence is 16 residues long. CDR3 sequence: CASSPTIQYGEETQYF. In DNA, the CDR3 is TGCGCCAGCAGCCCAACAATCCAGTACGGGGAAGAGACCCAGTACTTC.

V gene TRBV7-2 combines with J gene TRBJ1-1; 7 positions match TRBD1. The CDR3 totals 15 residues. CDR1 is SGHTA, CDR2 FQGNSA, per germline. Losses at the gene ends were 1 base for V and 4 bases for J; bases not matched to a gene: 6. The CDR3 bases are TGTGCCAGCAGCTTAGACATGGGACAGCTCACTGAAGCTTTCTTT. Translation gives CASSLDMGQLTEAFF.

The rearrangement links TRBV9 to TRBJ2-6; 7 bases map to TRBD1. Per the germline V gene, CDR1 is SGDLS and CDR2 is YYNGEE. V trimming: 3 bases; J trimming: 0 bases; junction bases outside the gene matches: 9. The CDR3 length is 18 residues. DNA of the CDR3: TGTGCCAGCAGCGGGGGACAGCCTAGACACTCTGGGGCCAACGTCCTGACTTTC. Amino acids: CASSGGQPRHSGANVLTF.

This rearrangement joins TRBV7-8 to TRBJ1-1, with unresolved D. This CDR3 is 15 amino acids long. Trimming took 5 bases from V and 1 from J, leaving 14 bases between them. Germline CDR1 SGHVS, CDR2 FQNEAQ. The CDR3 sequence is CASSAAGVPNTEAFF. For the CDR3, the DNA is TGTGCCAGCAGCGCCGCTGGGGTGCCGAACACTGAAGCTTTCTTT. The full variable domain, with the rest looked up from reference TRBV7-8 and TRBJ1-1, is GAGVSQSPRYKVAKRGQDVALRCDPISGHVSLFWYQQALGQGPEFLTYFQNEAQLDKSGLPSDRFFAERPEGSVSTLKIQRTQQEDSAVYLCASSAAGVPNTEAFFGQGTRLTVV.

The chain uses TRBV7-2 and TRBJ2-3; D could derive from TRBD1 or TRBD2 (5 bases each). CDR3 length equals 15 residues. V dropped 4 bases and J dropped 0 bases, with 11 bases sitting between them. The germline V gene encodes CDR1 SGHTA and CDR2 FQGNSA. The CDR3 reads CASSWGTDSTDTQYF. CDR3 coding DNA: TGTGCCAGCAGCTGGGGGACGGATAGCACAGATACGCAGTATTTT.

The J gene is TRBJ2-1, the V gene TRBV7-8; D unresolved. V was clipped by 3 bases and J by 3 bases, with 12 bases between them. The germline V gene has CDR1 SGHVS and CDR2 FQNEAQ. The CDR3 covers 15 residues. CDR3 residues: CASSFAASYYNEQFF. In nucleotides, the CDR3 is TGTGCCAGCAGCTTTGCAGCGAGTTACTACAATGAGCAGTTCTTC.

This clone was detected only a few times. V usage is TRBV27 and J usage is TRBJ2-7, with TRBD1 matching over 7 bases. The CDR3 sequence is 13 residues long. Germline V lookup: CDR1 MNHEY, CDR2 SMNVEV (reference sequence). The V and J ends lost 8 bases and 1 base, in that order; junction bases with no gene match: 5. The chain's CDR3 is CASAPGQSYEQYF. The CDR3 nucleotides read TGTGCCAGCGCACCGGGACAGTCCTACGAGCAGTACTTC.